These 21 T cell receptor beta chains were all obtained from the same sample, sequenced in a study of blood T cell repertoires in COVID-19 (TCRdb year 2020). The library was made by the immunoSEQ multiplex PCR assay. TCRdb holds this immuneACCESS table with in-frame rearrangements only. Some clones are missing; in checked studies, unresolved V genes explain under half, and the rest has no known cause. This sample lists some 180,000 clones; around 80% were detected once. The ten largest clones represent 6.5% to 9% of the sample. The sequenced sample consisted of peripheral blood. The receptor set was obtained from a middle-aged woman with COVID-19, enrolled during active disease.

In this sample, this clone turned up once. This sequence joins TRBV15 and TRBJ2-7; TRBD2 agrees at 12 bases. Unmatched junction bases numbered 7, after V lost 5 bases and J lost 2 bases. The CDR3 length is 16 residues. CDR1 and CDR2 from the germline V gene are LNHNV and YYDKDF (reference sequence). CDR3 sequence: CATSLRTSGNPYEQYF. CDR3 nucleotide sequence: TGTGCCACCAGCTTACGGACTAGCGGGAATCCCTACGAGCAGTACTTC.

This clone was seen a handful of times. The V and J genes are TRBV15 and TRBJ1-2; TRBD1 matches 9 bases. Trimming removed 5 bases from V and 7 bases from J; junction bases left unmatched: 17. The germline V gene encodes CDR1 LNHNV and CDR2 YYDKDF (reference sequence). CDR3 length: 17 amino acids. Written as DNA, the CDR3 is TGTGCCACCAGCCCTAGGAAAGGCTTCGGGACAGGGACTGGCTACACCTTC. It specifies CATSPRKGFGTGTGYTF.

For the CDR3, the DNA is TGTGCCAGCACCGCGAAAGGGGGGGCAAGGAGGGGTGAGCAGTTCTTC. This encodes CASTAKGGARRGEQFF. J is TRBJ2-1 and V is TRBV3-1 (or the pseudogene TRBV3-2); D possibly corresponds to TRBD2 (7 bases). CDR3 size: 16 residues. CDR1 and CDR2 from the germline V gene are LGHDT and YNNKEL (reference sequence). The V gene lost 7 bases and the J gene lost 9 bases, with 25 bases spanning the gap.

The chain has TRBV4-1 and TRBJ2-3; maybe TRBD2 (6 bases). V lost 0 bases and J 8 bases, leaving 12 bases between the germline ends. CDR3 size: 14 residues. CDR1 and CDR2 from the germline V gene are MGHRA and YSYEKL. This chain's CDR3 is CASSQDPSVGTQYF. The CDR3 DNA reads as TGCGCCAGCAGCCAAGATCCTAGCGTAGGTACGCAGTATTTT.

The chain links TRBV19 to TRBJ2-2; no clear D gene. This CDR3 is 15 amino acids long. Germline V gene sequence: CDR1 LNHDA, CDR2 SQIVND (reference sequence). Trimming pared 6 bases from V and 7 bases from J, leaving 18 bases between. The CDR3 region is CASSLVSSRIGELFF. CDR3 coding DNA: TGTGCCAGTAGCTTGGTTAGCAGTAGGATCGGGGAGCTGTTTTTT.

This clone is a singleton in its sample. The chain uses TRBV27 and TRBJ1-1, with TRBD1 identical over 9 bases. Germline CDR1 is MNHEY and CDR2 is SMNVEV (reference sequence). The V gene end was trimmed by 6 bases and the J gene end by 11 bases; junction bases not matched to a gene: 13. The CDR3 consists of 14 residues. CDR3 amino acids: CASSAAGRDRAAFF. The CDR3 DNA is TGTGCCAGCAGCGCCGCTGGGAGGGACAGGGCGGCTTTCTTT.

The table lists this clone with a few counts. CDR3 in DNA: TGTGCCAGCAGTGAATCGGGACTAGCGGGCGACAATGAGCAGTTCTTC. Its translation is CASSESGLAGDNEQFF. The rearrangement uses TRBV6-1 and TRBJ2-1, with 12 bases matching TRBD2. This CDR3 comprises 16 residues. Germline values: CDR1 MNHNS, CDR2 SASEGT. V dropped 2 bases and J dropped 5; count of bases not matched to a gene: 4.

The chain employs TRBV25-1 and TRBJ1-6; a possible D gene is TRBD1 (6 bases). Deletions cut 0 bases from V and 9 bases from J, with 15 bases between. CDR3 length: 16 residues. The V gene's germline CDR1 is MGHDK and CDR2 SYGVNS. CDR3 DNA: TGTGCCAGCAGTGAATATTTGGGGGGGCCTAGTTCACCCCTCCACTTT. Translating it yields CASSEYLGGPSSPLHF.

The rearrangement links TRBV13 to TRBJ2-5; TRBD1 matches at 8 bases. V shed 5 bases and J 3 bases; nucleotides not matched to a gene: 11. The CDR3 consists of 16 residues. Germline loops: CDR1 PRHDT, CDR2 FYEKMQ (reference sequence). The CDR3 loop is CASSPARQGNKETQYF. The CDR3 bases are TGTGCCAGCAGCCCGGCCCGACAGGGGAATAAAGAGACCCAGTACTTC.

The rearrangement uses TRBV5-6 and TRBJ2-1; the match to TRBD2 covers 10 bases. The CDR3 consists of 14 residues. J gave up 7 bases and V 0 bases, and 1 base lay outside the gene matches. Germline V gene data show CDR1 as SGHDT and CDR2 as YYEEEE. As DNA, the CDR3 is TGTGCCAGCAGCTTGGGGACTAGCGGTAATGAGCAGTTCTTC. Translation gives CASSLGTSGNEQFF. Based on the CDR3 plus reference TRBV5-6 and TRBJ2-1, the full variable domain is DAGVTQSPTHLIKTRGQQVTLRCSPKSGHDTVSWYQQALGQGPQFIFQYYEEEERQRGNFPDRFSGHQFPNYSSELNVNALLLGDSALYLCASSLGTSGNEQFFGPGTRLTVL.

CDR3 nucleotide sequence: TGTGCCAGCAGTTCGGACTGGGCGAGGCAGTACTTC. It yields the protein CASSSDWARQYF. V gene TRBV7-8 combines with J gene TRBJ2-7; TRBD2 might be the D (5 bases). With 6 bases removed from V and 9 bases from J, the gap between germline ends came to 15 bases. The germline V gene encodes CDR1 SGHVS and CDR2 FQNEAQ. The CDR3 runs to 12 residues.

This chain connects TRBV2 to TRBJ2-5; 8 nucleotides match TRBD1. The length of the CDR3 is 16 residues. V was clipped by 7 bases and J by 2 bases; unmatched bases: 12. Germline V gene sequence: CDR1 SNHLY, CDR2 FYNNEI. This chain's CDR3 is CASTLGQGGRQETQYF. The CDR3, as DNA: TGTGCCAGCACCTTAGGACAGGGAGGAAGACAAGAGACCCAGTACTTC.

V and J are TRBV6-6 and TRBJ2-1; TRBD2 might be the D (6 bases). V lost 10 bases to trimming and J lost 10 bases, with 17 bases between them. Germline CDR1 and CDR2: MNHNY and SVGAGI (reference sequence). The CDR3 is 12 residues long. This chain's CDR3 is CATKRGGIEQFF. The CDR3 DNA is TGTGCCACGAAGAGAGGAGGGATCGAGCAGTTCTTC.

This clone was counted a single time. V and J are TRBV2 and TRBJ1-1; D unclear. The CDR3 covers 14 residues. CDR1 and CDR2 from the germline V gene are SNHLY and FYNNEI. Trimming cost V 6 bases and J 1 base, with 12 bases left between them. CDR3 region: CASRGSGANTEAFF. CDR3 bases: TGTGCCAGCAGGGGGTCGGGAGCGAACACTGAAGCTTTCTTT.

V usage is TRBV19 and J usage is TRBJ1-2, with TRBD1 matching 7 bases. This CDR3 contains 15 residues. The V gene's germline CDR1 is LNHDA and CDR2 SQIVND (reference sequence). The J segment lost 0 bases and the V segment lost 6 bases, leaving 7 bases of the junction unmatched. CDR3 coding DNA: TGTGCCAGTAGCACACAGGGGTCAGCTAACTATGGCTACACCTTC. Translated: CASSTQGSANYGYTF.

The chain carries TRBV5-1 and TRBJ2-3; 7 bases fit TRBD2. The CDR3 is 15 amino acids. The junction had 15 bases not matched to a gene; V was cut back by 6 bases and J by 8 bases. CDR1 is SGHRS, CDR2 YFSETQ, per germline. CDR3 region: CASIEAGSLEGTQYF. The CDR3 bases are TGCGCCAGCATAGAAGCGGGGTCGTTGGAAGGTACGCAGTATTTT.

The chain recombines TRBV6-5 with TRBJ2-1; 7 bases are a match to TRBD2. V lost 7 bases, J lost 7 bases, and 7 bases stayed unmatched. Germline V gives CDR1 MNHEY, CDR2 SVGAGI. CDR3 length: 13 residues. CDR3 sequence (DNA): TGTGCCAGCAAGGCGGGAGTAAGGAATGAGCAGTTCTTC. This gives the protein CASKAGVRNEQFF.

The chain recombines TRBV28 with TRBJ1-2; TRBD1 matches at 8 bases. The germline V gene has CDR1 MDHEN and CDR2 SYDVKM. The CDR3 extends over 17 amino acids. The ends lost 2 bases at V and 7 bases at J; junction bases unmatched: 15. CDR3 coding DNA: TGTGCCAGCAGTTTAGTGGCAGGGGGCGGCGTAAAGAGTGGCTACACCTTC. Encoded protein: CASSLVAGGGVKSGYTF.

The V and J genes are TRBV6-1 and TRBJ1-5; TRBD1 is a possible D gene (5 bases). V lost 1 base, J lost 5 bases, and 12 bases lay in between. CDR3 length: 15 amino acids. Germline V lookup: CDR1 MNHNS, CDR2 SASEGT. The CDR3 DNA sequence: TGTGCCAGCAGTGAAGGGGGGGGAGCGTATCAGCCCCAGCATTTT. Amino acid sequence: CASSEGGGAYQPQHF.

The rearrangement uses TRBV28 and TRBJ2-7; TRBD1 matches at 8 bases. V trimming: 7 bases; J trimming: 4 bases; junction bases outside the gene matches: 9. CDR3 length equals 14 residues. Germline values: CDR1 MDHEN, CDR2 SYDVKM. The CDR3 bases are TGTGCCAGCAACGCAGGGGGCAAAGGGTACGAGCAGTACTTC. It yields the protein CASNAGGKGYEQYF.

This clone was picked up many times. V and J are TRBV6-5 and TRBJ1-1; tentatively, D is TRBD1 (5 bases). CDR3 length: 14 residues. The germline V gene encodes CDR1 MNHEY and CDR2 SVGAGI. The V and J ends lost 4 bases and 1 base respectively, with 10 bases between them. The CDR3 region is CASSLGRENTEAFF. CDR3 DNA sequence: TGTGCCAGCAGTTTGGGCAGGGAGAACACTGAAGCTTTCTTT.